A single sample is the source of the 7 T cell receptor beta chains below, sequenced in a study of T cells in Graves' hyperthyroidism and ophthalmopathy. Amplification yielded TCR beta CDR3 regions, with RNA transcripts as the source. A first-round RT-PCR of the TCR CDR3 used the HTBI primer set. TCRdb re-analysed the multiplex PCR reads in MiXCR, keeping a single row per CDR3 protein. The table records around 760,000 distinct CDR3 sequences, 35% of them present only once. The sample taken for sequencing was blood. The receptors shown here come from a middle-aged woman with Graves' hyperthyroidism.

This clonotype was seen ten or more times. The chain recombines TRBV15 with TRBJ2-7; 8 positions match TRBD2. V lost 0 bases, J lost 1 base, and 5 bases stayed unmatched. CDR3 length: 16 residues. CDR1 is LNHNV, CDR2 YYDKDF, per germline (reference sequence). Here the CDR3 DNA reads TGTGCCACCAGCAGAGATAGCGGGACAAGTTCCTACGAGCAGTACTTC. The encoded protein is CATSRDSGTSSYEQYF.

This clonotype was counted ten times or more. The V and J genes are TRBV29-1 and TRBJ1-2; tentatively, D is TRBD1 (6 bases). The germline V gene has CDR1 SQVTM and CDR2 ANQGSEA. V was shortened by 4 bases and J by 4 bases, with 16 bases between the two germline ends. The CDR3 length is 14 residues. The DNA for the CDR3 is TGCAGCGTTGTCATGAGGGGGGGCCCCTATGGCTACACCTTC. Translation gives CSVVMRGGPYGYTF.

The table lists this clonotype with a few counts. The chain links TRBV12-3 or TRBV12-4 to TRBJ1-5, with TRBD1 matching over 7 bases. The CDR3 runs 13 residues. With V trimmed by 7 bases and J by 4 bases, 4 bases remained unmatched. CDR3 nucleotides: TGTGCCAGCAACGTACAGGGGAATCAGCCCCAGCATTTT. This translates into CASNVQGNQPQHF.

The V gene is TRBV27, the J gene TRBJ1-2; 7 nucleotides match TRBD1. The CDR3 length is 13 residues. The germline V gene encodes CDR1 MNHEY and CDR2 SMNVEV (reference sequence). Trimming removed 1 base from V and 7 bases from J; junction bases left unmatched: 3. The CDR3 here is CASSLFRGCGYTF. In nucleotides, the CDR3 is TGTGCCAGCAGTTTATTCAGGGGGTGTGGCTACACCTTC.

The table lists this clonotype with a few counts. This chain links TRBV20-1 with TRBJ1-2; 10 bases align to TRBD1. The CDR3 contains 14 residues. The ends lost 3 bases at V and 8 bases at J; junction bases unmatched: 9. Germline CDR1 and CDR2: DFQATT and SNEGSKA (reference sequence). Here the CDR3 reads CSARLDRGQGGYTF. The CDR3 coding sequence is TGCAGTGCTAGGCTTGACAGGGGGCAGGGCGGCTACACCTTC.

The V and J genes are TRBV7-6 and TRBJ2-2; D unclear. The CDR3 is 15 residues long. From germline, CDR1 is SGHVS and CDR2 FNYEAQ. Trimming left V 5 bases short and J 0 bases short, with 10 bases between. The CDR3 loop is CASSTPGSNTGELFF. CDR3 in DNA: TGTGCCAGCAGCACCCCTGGATCGAACACCGGGGAGCTGTTTTTT.

The V and J genes are TRBV9 and TRBJ1-1; 7 bases match TRBD1. The germline CDR1 and CDR2 sequences are SGDLS and YYNGEE. V trimming: 4 bases; J trimming: 1 base; junction bases outside the gene matches: 10. There are 16 residues in the CDR3. CDR3 in amino acids: CASSPTTGPWNTEAFF. CDR3 DNA sequence: TGTGCCAGCAGCCCCACGACAGGGCCTTGGAACACTGAAGCTTTCTTT. The entire variable domain, with the rest obtained from reference TRBV9 and TRBJ1-1, is as follows: DSGVTQTPKHLITATGQRVTLRCSPRSGDLSVYWYQQSLDQGLQFLIQYYNGEERAKGNILERFSAQQFPDLHSELNLSSLELGDSALYFCASSPTTGPWNTEAFFGQGTRLTVV.